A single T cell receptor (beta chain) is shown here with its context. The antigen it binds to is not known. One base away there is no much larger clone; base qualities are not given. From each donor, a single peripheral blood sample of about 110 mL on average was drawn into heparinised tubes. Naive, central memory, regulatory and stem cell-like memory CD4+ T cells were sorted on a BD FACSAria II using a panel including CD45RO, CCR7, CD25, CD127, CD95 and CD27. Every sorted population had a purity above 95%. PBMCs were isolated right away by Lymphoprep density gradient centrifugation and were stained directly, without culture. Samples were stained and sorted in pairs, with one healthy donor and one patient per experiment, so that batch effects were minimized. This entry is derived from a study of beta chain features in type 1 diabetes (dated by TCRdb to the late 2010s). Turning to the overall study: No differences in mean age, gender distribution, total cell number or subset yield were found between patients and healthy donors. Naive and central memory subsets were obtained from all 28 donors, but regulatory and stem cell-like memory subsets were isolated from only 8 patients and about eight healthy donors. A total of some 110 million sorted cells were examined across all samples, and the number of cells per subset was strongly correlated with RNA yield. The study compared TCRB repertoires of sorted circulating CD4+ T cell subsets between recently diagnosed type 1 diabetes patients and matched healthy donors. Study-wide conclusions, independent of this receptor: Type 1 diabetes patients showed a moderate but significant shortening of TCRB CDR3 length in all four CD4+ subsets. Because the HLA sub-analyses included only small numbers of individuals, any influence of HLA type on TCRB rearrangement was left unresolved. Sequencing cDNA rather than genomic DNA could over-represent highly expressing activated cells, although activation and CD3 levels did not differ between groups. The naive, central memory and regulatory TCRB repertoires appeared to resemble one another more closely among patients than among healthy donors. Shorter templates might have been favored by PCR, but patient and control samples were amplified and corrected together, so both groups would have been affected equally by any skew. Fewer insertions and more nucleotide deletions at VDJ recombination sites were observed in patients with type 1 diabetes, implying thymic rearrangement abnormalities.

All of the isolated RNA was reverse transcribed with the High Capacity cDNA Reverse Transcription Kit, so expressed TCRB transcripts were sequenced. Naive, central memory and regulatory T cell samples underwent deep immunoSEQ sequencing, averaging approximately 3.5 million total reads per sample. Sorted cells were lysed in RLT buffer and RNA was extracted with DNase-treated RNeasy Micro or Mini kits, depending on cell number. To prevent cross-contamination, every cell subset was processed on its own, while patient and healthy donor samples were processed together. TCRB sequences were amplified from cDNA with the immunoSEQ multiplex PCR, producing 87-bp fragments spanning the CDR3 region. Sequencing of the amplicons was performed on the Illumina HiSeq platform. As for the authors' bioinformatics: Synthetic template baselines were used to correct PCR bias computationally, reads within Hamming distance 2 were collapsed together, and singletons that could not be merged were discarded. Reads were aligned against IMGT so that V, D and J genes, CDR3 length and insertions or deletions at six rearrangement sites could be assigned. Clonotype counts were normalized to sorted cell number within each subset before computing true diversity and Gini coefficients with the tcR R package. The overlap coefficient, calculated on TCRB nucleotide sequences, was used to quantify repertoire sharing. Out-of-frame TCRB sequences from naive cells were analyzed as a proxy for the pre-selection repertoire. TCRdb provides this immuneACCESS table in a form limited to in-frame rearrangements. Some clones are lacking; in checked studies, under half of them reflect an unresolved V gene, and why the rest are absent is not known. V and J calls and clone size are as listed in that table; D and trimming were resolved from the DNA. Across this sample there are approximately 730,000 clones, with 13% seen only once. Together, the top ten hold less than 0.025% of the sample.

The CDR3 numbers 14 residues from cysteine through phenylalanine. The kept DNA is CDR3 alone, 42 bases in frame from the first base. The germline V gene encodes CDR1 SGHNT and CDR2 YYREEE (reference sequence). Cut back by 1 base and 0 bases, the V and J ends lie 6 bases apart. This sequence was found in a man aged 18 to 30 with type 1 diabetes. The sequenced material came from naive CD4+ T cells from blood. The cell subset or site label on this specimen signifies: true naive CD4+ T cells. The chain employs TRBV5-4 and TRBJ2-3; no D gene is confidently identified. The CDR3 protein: CASSLPSSTDTQYF. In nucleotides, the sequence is TGTGCCAGCAGCTTGCCCAGCAGCACAGATACGCAGTATTTT.